The rows below give T cell receptor beta chains drawn from one sample of a study of spatial heterogeneity in lung cancer. MiXCR, run by TCRdb on the 5' RACE reads, gives a single entry per CDR3 protein. This sample carries about 7,100 distinct CDR3 sequences, less than 9% of them seen once, and the ten largest clones take 7% to 10%. The sequences come from lung tumor tissue, collected at surgery. The receptors derive from a male donor with early-stage non-small cell lung cancer. The CDR3 runs from the conserved cysteine through the conserved F or W. Each record gives: clone size, J gene, D gene, V gene, CDR3 protein, CDR3 DNA. The D gene is left open where the match is weak. Part of the rows lack a size; the others show once, few, many or a class for expanded clones.

clone size: many; J gene: TRBJ2-2; D gene: NA; V gene: TRBV29-1; CDR3 protein: CSVLLVNTGELFF; CDR3 DNA: TGCAGCGTTTTATTGGTTAACACCGGGGAGCTGTTTTTT
clone size: many; J gene: TRBJ2-1; D gene: TRBD2; V gene: TRBV4-3; CDR3 protein: CASSQELAGYNEQFF; CDR3 DNA: TGCGCCAGCAGCCAAGAACTAGCGGGGTACAATGAGCAGTTCTTC
clone size: many; J gene: TRBJ2-3; D gene: NA; V gene: TRBV6-1; CDR3 protein: CASSQDGRDTQYF; CDR3 DNA: TGTGCCAGCAGCCAAGACGGCAGAGATACGCAGTATTTT
clone size: NA; J gene: TRBJ2-7; D gene: NA; V gene: TRBV6-5; CDR3 protein: CASSYGAEFYEQYF; CDR3 DNA: TGTGCCAGCAGTTACGGGGCGGAATTCTACGAGCAGTACTTC
clone size: many; J gene: TRBJ2-1; D gene: NA; V gene: TRBV10-3; CDR3 protein: CAASYSDIYNEQFF; CDR3 DNA: TGTGCCGCCTCCTACTCAGATATCTACAATGAGCAGTTCTTC
clone size: many; J gene: TRBJ1-1; D gene: NA; V gene: TRBV19; CDR3 protein: CASISAGGNTEAFF; CDR3 DNA: TGTGCCAGTATATCCGCGGGGGGGAACACTGAAGCTTTCTTT
clone size: many; J gene: TRBJ2-5; D gene: NA; V gene: TRBV7-2; CDR3 protein: CASSLWASEETQYF; CDR3 DNA: TGTGCCAGCAGCCTATGGGCGTCGGAGGAGACCCAGTACTTC
clone size: NA; J gene: TRBJ2-7; D gene: NA; V gene: TRBV2; CDR3 protein: CASSVAGAAYEQYF; CDR3 DNA: TGTGCCAGCAGTGTTGCGGGGGCCGCCTACGAGCAGTACTTC
clone size: medium-sized; J gene: TRBJ2-7; D gene: TRBD2; V gene: TRBV20-1; CDR3 protein: CSARGTSESSYEQYF; CDR3 DNA: TGCAGTGCTAGGGGTACTAGCGAGTCGTCCTACGAGCAGTACTTC
clone size: NA; J gene: TRBJ2-2; D gene: TRBD1; V gene: TRBV5-1; CDR3 protein: CASSSPTGANTGELFF; CDR3 DNA: TGCGCCAGCAGCTCACCTACAGGGGCTAACACCGGGGAGCTGTTTTTT
clone size: NA; J gene: TRBJ2-1; D gene: NA; V gene: TRBV5-4; CDR3 protein: CASSSGPVKFF; CDR3 DNA: TGTGCCAGCAGCTCAGGGCCCGTTAAGTTCTTC
clone size: many; J gene: TRBJ2-7; D gene: TRBD1; V gene: TRBV9; CDR3 protein: CASSVGGQGKGYEQYF; CDR3 DNA: TGTGCCAGCAGCGTAGGAGGACAGGGGAAAGGATACGAGCAGTACTTC
clone size: many; J gene: TRBJ1-1; D gene: NA; V gene: TRBV18; CDR3 protein: CASSQGGDTEAFF; CDR3 DNA: TGTGCCAGCTCACAGGGGGGGGACACTGAAGCTTTCTTT
clone size: medium-sized; J gene: TRBJ2-5; D gene: NA; V gene: TRBV4-2; CDR3 protein: CASSQDRGGQETQYF; CDR3 DNA: TGTGCCAGCAGCCAAGACCGAGGGGGACAAGAGACCCAGTACTTC
clone size: many; J gene: TRBJ2-4; D gene: TRBD1; V gene: TRBV6-2/TRBV6-3; CDR3 protein: CASSAHRGLNQYF; CDR3 DNA: TGTGCCAGCAGTGCACACAGGGGGCTTAATCAGTACTTC
clone size: few; J gene: TRBJ1-1; D gene: NA; V gene: TRBV5-1; CDR3 protein: CASREQSNTEAFF; CDR3 DNA: TGCGCCAGCAGAGAACAGTCAAACACTGAAGCTTTCTTT
clone size: medium-sized; J gene: TRBJ1-5; D gene: TRBD1; V gene: TRBV6-5; CDR3 protein: CASSYSGTGSNQPQHF; CDR3 DNA: TGTGCCAGCAGTTACTCCGGGACAGGGAGCAATCAGCCCCAGCATTTT
clone size: medium-sized; J gene: TRBJ1-3; D gene: NA; V gene: TRBV12-3/TRBV12-4; CDR3 protein: CASSLRGGSGNTIYF; CDR3 DNA: TGTGCCAGCAGTTTAAGGGGGGGGTCTGGAAACACCATATATTTT
clone size: medium-sized; J gene: TRBJ2-4; D gene: NA; V gene: TRBV20-1; CDR3 protein: CSATPPGLGKNIQYF; CDR3 DNA: TGCAGTGCTACCCCCCCGGGGCTTGGCAAAAACATTCAGTACTTC
clone size: few; J gene: TRBJ2-1; D gene: NA; V gene: TRBV3-1; CDR3 protein: CASTGSEYNEQFF; CDR3 DNA: TGTGCCAGCACCGGTAGCGAGTACAATGAGCAGTTCTTC
clone size: many; J gene: TRBJ2-1; D gene: NA; V gene: TRBV5-1; CDR3 protein: CASSSPGKASYNEQFF; CDR3 DNA: TGCGCCAGCAGTTCGCCAGGGAAGGCCTCCTACAATGAGCAGTTCTTC
clone size: medium-sized; J gene: TRBJ2-3; D gene: TRBD1; V gene: TRBV11-1; CDR3 protein: CASSLAPRTGSDTQYF; CDR3 DNA: TGTGCCAGCAGCTTAGCGCCGAGGACAGGGTCAGATACGCAGTATTTT
clone size: NA; J gene: TRBJ2-3; D gene: NA; V gene: TRBV12-3/TRBV12-4; CDR3 protein: CASRADTQYF; CDR3 DNA: TGTGCCAGCAGAGCAGATACGCAGTATTTT
clone size: few; J gene: TRBJ1-2; D gene: NA; V gene: TRBV7-9; CDR3 protein: CASSQAGDGYTF; CDR3 DNA: TGTGCCAGCAGCCAGGCAGGGGATGGCTACACCTTC
clone size: NA; J gene: TRBJ2-1; D gene: TRBD2; V gene: TRBV7-9; CDR3 protein: CASSLARAGGSGEQFF; CDR3 DNA: TGTGCCAGCAGCTTAGCTCGAGCGGGAGGGTCTGGTGAGCAGTTCTTC
clone size: NA; J gene: TRBJ1-4; D gene: NA; V gene: TRBV28; CDR3 protein: CASSGELNEKLFF; CDR3 DNA: TGTGCCAGCTCCGGGGAGTTGAATGAAAAACTGTTTTTT
clone size: NA; J gene: TRBJ1-4; D gene: TRBD1; V gene: TRBV18; CDR3 protein: CASSPRTGKGEKLFF; CDR3 DNA: TGTGCCAGCTCACCTCGGACAGGGAAAGGTGAAAAACTGTTTTTT
clone size: medium-sized; J gene: TRBJ2-5; D gene: NA; V gene: TRBV28; CDR3 protein: CASSLGGAPQETQYF; CDR3 DNA: TGTGCCAGCAGTTTAGGGGGGGCCCCCCAGGAGACCCAGTACTTC
clone size: medium-sized; J gene: TRBJ2-7; D gene: NA; V gene: TRBV28; CDR3 protein: CASSFPLRGSGYEQYF; CDR3 DNA: TGTGCCAGCAGTTTCCCCCTCAGGGGCTCCGGCTACGAGCAGTACTTC
clone size: medium-sized; J gene: TRBJ1-6; D gene: NA; V gene: TRBV20-1; CDR3 protein: CSARDQGSNSPLHF; CDR3 DNA: TGCAGTGCTAGAGATCAGGGGTCGAATTCACCCCTCCACTTT
clone size: few; J gene: TRBJ2-7; D gene: TRBD1; V gene: TRBV5-4; CDR3 protein: CASSLGPTGGPYEQYF; CDR3 DNA: TGTGCCAGCAGCTTGGGGCCGACAGGGGGTCCCTACGAGCAGTACTTC
clone size: many; J gene: TRBJ2-7; D gene: TRBD2; V gene: TRBV5-4; CDR3 protein: CASSLGTSGNYEQYF; CDR3 DNA: TGTGCCAGCAGCTTGGGGACTAGCGGGAACTACGAGCAGTACTTC